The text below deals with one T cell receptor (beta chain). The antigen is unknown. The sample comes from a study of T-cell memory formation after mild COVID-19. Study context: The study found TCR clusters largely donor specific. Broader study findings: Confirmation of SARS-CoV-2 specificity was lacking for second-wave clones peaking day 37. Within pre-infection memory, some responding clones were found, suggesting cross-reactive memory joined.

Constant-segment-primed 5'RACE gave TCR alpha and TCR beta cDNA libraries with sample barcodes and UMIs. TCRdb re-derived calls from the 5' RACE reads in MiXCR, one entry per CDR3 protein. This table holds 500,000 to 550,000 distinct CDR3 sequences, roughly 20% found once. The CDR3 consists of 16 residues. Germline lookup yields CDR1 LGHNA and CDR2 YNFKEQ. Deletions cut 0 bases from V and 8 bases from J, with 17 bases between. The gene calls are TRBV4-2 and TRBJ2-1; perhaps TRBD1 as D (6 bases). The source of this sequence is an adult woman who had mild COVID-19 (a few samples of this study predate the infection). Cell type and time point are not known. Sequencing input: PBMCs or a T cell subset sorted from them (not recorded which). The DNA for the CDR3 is TGTGCCAGCAGCCAAGAACTGGGGGCCGTTACACATGAGCAGTTCTTC. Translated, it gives CASSQELGAVTHEQFF.